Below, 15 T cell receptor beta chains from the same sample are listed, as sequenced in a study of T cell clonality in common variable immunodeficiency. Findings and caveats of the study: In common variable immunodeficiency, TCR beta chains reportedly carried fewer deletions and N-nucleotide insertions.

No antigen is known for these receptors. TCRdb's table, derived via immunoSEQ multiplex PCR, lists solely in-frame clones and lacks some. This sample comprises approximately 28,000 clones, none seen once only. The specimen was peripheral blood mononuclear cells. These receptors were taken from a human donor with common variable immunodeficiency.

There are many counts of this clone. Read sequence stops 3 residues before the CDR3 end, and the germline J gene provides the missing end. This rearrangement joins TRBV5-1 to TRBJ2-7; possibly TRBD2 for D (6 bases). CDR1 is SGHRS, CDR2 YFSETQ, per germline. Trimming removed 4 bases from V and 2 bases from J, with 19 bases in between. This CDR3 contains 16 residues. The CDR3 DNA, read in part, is TGCGCCAGCAGCCTTCAGGGAGGCACAATGCCCTACGAG. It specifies CASSLQGGTMPYE. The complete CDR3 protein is CASSLQGGTMPYEQYF.

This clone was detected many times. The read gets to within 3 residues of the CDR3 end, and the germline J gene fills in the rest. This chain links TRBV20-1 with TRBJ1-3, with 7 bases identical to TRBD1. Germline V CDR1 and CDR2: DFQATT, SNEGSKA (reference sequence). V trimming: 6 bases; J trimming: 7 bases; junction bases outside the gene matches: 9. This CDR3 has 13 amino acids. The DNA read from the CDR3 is TGCAGTGCAACCACAGGGGCGCAGAACACC. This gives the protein CSATTGAQNT. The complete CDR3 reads CSATTGAQNTIYF.

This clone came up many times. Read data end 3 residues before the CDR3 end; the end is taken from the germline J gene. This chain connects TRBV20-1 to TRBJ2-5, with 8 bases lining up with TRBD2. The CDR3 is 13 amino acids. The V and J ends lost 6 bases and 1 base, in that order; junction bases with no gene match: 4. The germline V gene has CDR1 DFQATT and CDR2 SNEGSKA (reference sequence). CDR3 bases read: TGCAGTGCGGATGGACTAGCCCAAGAGACC. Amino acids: CSADGLAQET. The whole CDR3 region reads CSADGLAQETQYF.

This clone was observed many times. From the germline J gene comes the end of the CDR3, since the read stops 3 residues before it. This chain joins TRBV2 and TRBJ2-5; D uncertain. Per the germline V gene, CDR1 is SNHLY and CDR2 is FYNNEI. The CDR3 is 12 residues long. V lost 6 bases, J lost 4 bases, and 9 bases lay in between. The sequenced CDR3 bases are TGTGCCAGCAGCAGAGGTTCAGAGACC. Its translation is CASSRGSET. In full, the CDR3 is CASSRGSETQYF. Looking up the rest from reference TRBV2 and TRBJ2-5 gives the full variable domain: EPEVTQTPSHQVTQMGQEVILRCVPISNHLYFYWYRQILGQKVEFLVSFYNNEISEKSEIFDDQFSVERPDGSNFTLKIRSTKLEDSAMYFCASSRGSETQYFGPGTRLLVL.

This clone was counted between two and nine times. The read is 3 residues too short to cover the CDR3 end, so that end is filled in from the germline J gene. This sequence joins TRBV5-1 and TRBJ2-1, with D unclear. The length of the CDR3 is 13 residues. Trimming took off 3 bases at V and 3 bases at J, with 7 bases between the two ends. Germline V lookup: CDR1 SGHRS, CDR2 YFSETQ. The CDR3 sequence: CASSSDNYNEQFF. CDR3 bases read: TGCGCCAGCAGCTCTGACAACTACAATGAG. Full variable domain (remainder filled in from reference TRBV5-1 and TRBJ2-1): KAGVTQTPRYLIKTRGQQVTLSCSPISGHRSVSWYQQTPGQGLQFLFEYFSETQRNKGNFPGRFSGRQFSNSRSEMNVSTLELGDSALYLCASSSDNYNEQFFGPGTRLTVL.

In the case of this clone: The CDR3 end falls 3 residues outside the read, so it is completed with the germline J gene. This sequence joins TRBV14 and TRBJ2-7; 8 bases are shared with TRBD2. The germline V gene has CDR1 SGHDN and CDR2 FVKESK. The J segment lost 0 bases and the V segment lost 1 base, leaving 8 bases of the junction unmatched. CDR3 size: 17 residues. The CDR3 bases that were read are TGTGCCAGCAGCCAAGCAAGGGTAGCGGGGAGCTCCTACGAG. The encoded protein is CASSQARVAGSSYE. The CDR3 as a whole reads CASSQARVAGSSYEQYF.

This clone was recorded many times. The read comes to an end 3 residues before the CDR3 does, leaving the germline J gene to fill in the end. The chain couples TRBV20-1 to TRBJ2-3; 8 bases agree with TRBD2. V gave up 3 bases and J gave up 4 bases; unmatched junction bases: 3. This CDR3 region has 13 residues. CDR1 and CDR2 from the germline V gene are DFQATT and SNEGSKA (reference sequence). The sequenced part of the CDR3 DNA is TGCAGTGCTAGTACTAGCGGCGCAGATACG. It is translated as CSASTSGADT. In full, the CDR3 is CSASTSGADTQYF.

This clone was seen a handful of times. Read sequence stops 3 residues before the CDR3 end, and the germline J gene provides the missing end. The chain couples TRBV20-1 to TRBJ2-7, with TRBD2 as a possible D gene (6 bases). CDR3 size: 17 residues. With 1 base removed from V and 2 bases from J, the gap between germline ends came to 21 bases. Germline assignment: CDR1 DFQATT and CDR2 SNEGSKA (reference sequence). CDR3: CSARGQPGLGRPYEQYF. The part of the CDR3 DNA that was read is TGCAGTGCTAGAGGCCAACCGGGACTCGGACGCCCCTACGAG.

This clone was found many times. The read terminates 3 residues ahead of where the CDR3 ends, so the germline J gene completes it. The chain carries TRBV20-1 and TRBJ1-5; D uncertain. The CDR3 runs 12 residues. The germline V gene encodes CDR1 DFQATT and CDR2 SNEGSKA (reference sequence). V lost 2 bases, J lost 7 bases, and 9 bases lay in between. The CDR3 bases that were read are TGCAGTGCTAGATCCATTTCCCAGCCC. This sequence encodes CSARSISQP. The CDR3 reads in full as CSARSISQPQHF.

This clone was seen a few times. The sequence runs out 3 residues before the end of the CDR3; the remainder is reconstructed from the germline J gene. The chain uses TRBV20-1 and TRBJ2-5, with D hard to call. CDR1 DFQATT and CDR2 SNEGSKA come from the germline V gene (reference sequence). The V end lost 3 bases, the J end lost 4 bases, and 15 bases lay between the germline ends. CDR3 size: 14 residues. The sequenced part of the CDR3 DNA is TGCAGTGCTAGCCCCGTCTTCGGGTCAGAGACC. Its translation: CSASPVFGSET. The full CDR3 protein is CSASPVFGSETQYF.

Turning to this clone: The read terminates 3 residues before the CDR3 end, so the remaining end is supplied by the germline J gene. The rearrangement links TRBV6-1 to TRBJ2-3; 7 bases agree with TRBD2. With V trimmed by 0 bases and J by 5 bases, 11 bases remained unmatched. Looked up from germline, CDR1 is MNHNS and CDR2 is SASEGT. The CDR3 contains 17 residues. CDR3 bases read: TGTGCCAGCAGTGAAGCTCGGGCGGGAGTTAGGGTAGATACG. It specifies CASSEARAGVRVDT. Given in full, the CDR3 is CASSEARAGVRVDTQYF.

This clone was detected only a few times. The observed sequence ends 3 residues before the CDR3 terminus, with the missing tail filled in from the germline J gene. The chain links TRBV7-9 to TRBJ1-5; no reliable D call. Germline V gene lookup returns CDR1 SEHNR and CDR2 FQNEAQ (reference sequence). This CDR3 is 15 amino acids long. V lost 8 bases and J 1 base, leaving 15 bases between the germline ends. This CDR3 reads CASRSDGGSNQPQHF. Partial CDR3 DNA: TGTGCCAGCCGCTCTGATGGAGGGAGCAATCAGCCC.

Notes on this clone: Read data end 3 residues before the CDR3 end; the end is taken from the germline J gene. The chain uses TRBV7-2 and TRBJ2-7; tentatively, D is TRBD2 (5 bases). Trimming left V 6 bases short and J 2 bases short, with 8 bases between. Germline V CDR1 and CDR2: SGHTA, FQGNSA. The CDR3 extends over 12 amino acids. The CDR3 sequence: CASSSATYEQYF. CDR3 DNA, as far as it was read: TGTGCCAGCAGTAGCGCCACCTACGAG.

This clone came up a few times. This CDR3 is CATADPSGAYEQYF. The DNA read from the CDR3 is TGTGCCACCGCGGATCCGAGCGGCGCCTACGAG. The V and J genes are TRBV19 and TRBJ2-7; tentative D call: TRBD2 (5 bases). Coverage ceases 3 residues before the CDR3 finishes, and the germline J gene fills in the end. Germline V gene lookup returns CDR1 LNHDA and CDR2 SQIVND (reference sequence). Between the trimmed V and J ends, which lost 10 bases and 2 bases, there was a span of 18 bases. The CDR3 spans 14 residues.

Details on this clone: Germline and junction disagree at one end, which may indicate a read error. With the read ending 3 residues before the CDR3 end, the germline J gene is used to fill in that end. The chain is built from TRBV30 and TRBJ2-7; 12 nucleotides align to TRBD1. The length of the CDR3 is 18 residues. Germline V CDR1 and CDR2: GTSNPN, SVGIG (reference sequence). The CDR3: CARSVLRGQGAKSYEQYF. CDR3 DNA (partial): TGTGCCCGGAGTGTACTTAGGGGACAGGGGGCGAAGTCCTACGAG. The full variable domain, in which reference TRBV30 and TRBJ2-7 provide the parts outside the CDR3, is SQTIHQWPATLVQPVGSPLSLECTVEGTSNPNLYWYRQAAGRGLQLLFYSVGIGQISSEVPQNLSASRPQDRQFILSSKKLLLSDSGFYLCARSVLRGQGAKSYEQYFGPGTRLTVT.